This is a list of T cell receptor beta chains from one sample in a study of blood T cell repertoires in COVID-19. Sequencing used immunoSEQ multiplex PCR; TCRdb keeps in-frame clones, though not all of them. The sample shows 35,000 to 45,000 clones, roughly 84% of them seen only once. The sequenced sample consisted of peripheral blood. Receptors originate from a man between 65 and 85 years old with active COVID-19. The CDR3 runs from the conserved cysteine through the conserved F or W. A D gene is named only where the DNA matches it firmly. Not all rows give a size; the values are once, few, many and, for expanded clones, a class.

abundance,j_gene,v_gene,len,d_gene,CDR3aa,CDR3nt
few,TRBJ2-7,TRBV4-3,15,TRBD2,CASSQRLADSYEQYF,TGCGCCAGCAGCCAACGACTAGCGGACTCCTACGAGCAGTACTTC
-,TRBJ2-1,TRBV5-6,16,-,CASSLGGWGPGNEQFF,TGTGCCAGCAGCTTGGGCGGGTGGGGTCCGGGGAATGAGCAGTTCTTC
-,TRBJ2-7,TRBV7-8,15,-,CASSTHTGNSYEQYF,TGTGCCAGCAGCACCCATACAGGGAACTCCTACGAGCAGTACTTC
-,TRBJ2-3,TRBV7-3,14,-,CASSLRLATDTQYF,TGTGCCAGCAGCTTAAGGCTAGCCACAGATACGCAGTATTTT
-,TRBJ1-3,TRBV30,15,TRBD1,CAWSRTGPPGNTIYF,TGTGCCTGGTCCCGGACAGGGCCGCCCGGAAACACCATATATTTT
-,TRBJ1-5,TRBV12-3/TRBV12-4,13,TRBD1,CASSIQGRQPQHF,TGTGCCAGCAGTATACAGGGGCGACAGCCCCAGCATTTT
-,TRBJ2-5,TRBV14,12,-,CASSRGLETQYF,TGTGCCAGCAGCCGAGGGTTGGAGACCCAGTACTTC
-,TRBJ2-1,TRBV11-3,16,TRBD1,CASSPGGQGAYNEQFF,TGTGCCAGCAGCCCGGGGGGACAGGGGGCCTACAATGAGCAGTTCTTC
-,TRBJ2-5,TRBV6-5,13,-,CASSYSRGETQYF,TGTGCCAGCAGTTACTCTAGAGGAGAGACCCAGTACTTC
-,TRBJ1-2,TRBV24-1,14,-,CATSDLGRVGGYTF,TGTGCCACCAGTGATTTAGGGAGGGTAGGCGGCTACACCTTC
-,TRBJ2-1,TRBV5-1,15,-,CASSLGTGDYNEQFF,TGCGCCAGCAGCTTGGGTACGGGGGACTACAATGAGCAGTTCTTC
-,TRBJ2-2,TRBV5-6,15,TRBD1,CASRDRVLNTGELFF,TGTGCCAGCAGAGACAGGGTCCTTAACACCGGGGAGCTGTTTTTT
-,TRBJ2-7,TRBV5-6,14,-,CASRATGLSYEQYF,TGTGCCAGCCGCGCCACAGGCCTCTCCTACGAGCAGTACTTC
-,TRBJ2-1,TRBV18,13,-,CASSRLEAGEQFF,TGTGCCAGCTCAAGACTGGAGGCCGGGGAGCAGTTCTTC
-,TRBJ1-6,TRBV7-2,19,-,CASSLGARGLSSYNSPLHF,TGTGCCAGCAGCTTGGGGGCCAGGGGATTGAGCTCCTATAATTCACCCCTCCACTTT
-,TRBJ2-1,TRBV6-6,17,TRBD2,CASSLEGTSGRIYEQFF,TGTGCCAGCAGTCTGGAGGGGACTAGCGGGAGGATATATGAGCAGTTCTTC
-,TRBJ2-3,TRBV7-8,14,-,CASSLLYRADTQYF,TGTGCCAGCAGCTTACTTTACAGAGCCGATACGCAGTATTTT
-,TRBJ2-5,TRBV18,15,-,CASSPETPAGETQYF,TGTGCCAGCTCACCTGAGACACCGGCGGGGGAGACCCAGTACTTC
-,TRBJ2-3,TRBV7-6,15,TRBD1,CASSLWTGGADTQYF,TGTGCCAGCAGCTTATGGACAGGGGGTGCAGATACGCAGTATTTT
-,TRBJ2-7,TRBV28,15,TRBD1,CASSFRTGFSYEQYF,TGTGCCAGCAGTTTTCGGACAGGGTTCTCCTACGAGCAGTACTTC
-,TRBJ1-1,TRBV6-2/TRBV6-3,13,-,CASSYSNRFEAFF,TGTGCCAGCAGTTACTCAAACCGGTTTGAAGCTTTCTTT
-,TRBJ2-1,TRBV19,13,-,CASSTGGENEQFF,TGTGCCAGTAGTACCGGAGGAGAGAATGAGCAGTTCTTC
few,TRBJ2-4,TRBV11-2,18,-,CASSLVVGQGLAKNIQYF,TGTGCCAGCAGCTTAGTGGTCGGGCAGGGCCTAGCCAAAAACATTCAGTACTTC
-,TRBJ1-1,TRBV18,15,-,CASSPPGQANTEAFF,TGTGCCAGCTCACCACCGGGGCAGGCGAACACTGAAGCTTTCTTT
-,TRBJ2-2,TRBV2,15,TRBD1,CASSDKGALPGELFF,TGTGCCAGCAGTGACAAGGGGGCGCTCCCCGGGGAGCTGTTTTTT
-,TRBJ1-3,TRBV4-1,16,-,CASSRAPRDTGNTIYF,TGCGCCAGCAGCCGCGCACCCCGAGACACTGGAAACACCATATATTTT
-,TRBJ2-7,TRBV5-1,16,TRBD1,CASSFRRQGPRLEQYF,TGCGCCAGCAGCTTCAGGAGACAGGGCCCACGGTTGGAGCAGTACTTC
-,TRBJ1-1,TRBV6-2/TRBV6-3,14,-,CASSSLGGNTEAFF,TGTGCCAGCAGTTCTTTGGGGGGGAACACTGAAGCTTTCTTT
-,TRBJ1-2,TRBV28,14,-,CASSLGTLFYGYTF,TGTGCCAGCAGTTTGGGGACTCTTTTCTATGGCTACACCTTC